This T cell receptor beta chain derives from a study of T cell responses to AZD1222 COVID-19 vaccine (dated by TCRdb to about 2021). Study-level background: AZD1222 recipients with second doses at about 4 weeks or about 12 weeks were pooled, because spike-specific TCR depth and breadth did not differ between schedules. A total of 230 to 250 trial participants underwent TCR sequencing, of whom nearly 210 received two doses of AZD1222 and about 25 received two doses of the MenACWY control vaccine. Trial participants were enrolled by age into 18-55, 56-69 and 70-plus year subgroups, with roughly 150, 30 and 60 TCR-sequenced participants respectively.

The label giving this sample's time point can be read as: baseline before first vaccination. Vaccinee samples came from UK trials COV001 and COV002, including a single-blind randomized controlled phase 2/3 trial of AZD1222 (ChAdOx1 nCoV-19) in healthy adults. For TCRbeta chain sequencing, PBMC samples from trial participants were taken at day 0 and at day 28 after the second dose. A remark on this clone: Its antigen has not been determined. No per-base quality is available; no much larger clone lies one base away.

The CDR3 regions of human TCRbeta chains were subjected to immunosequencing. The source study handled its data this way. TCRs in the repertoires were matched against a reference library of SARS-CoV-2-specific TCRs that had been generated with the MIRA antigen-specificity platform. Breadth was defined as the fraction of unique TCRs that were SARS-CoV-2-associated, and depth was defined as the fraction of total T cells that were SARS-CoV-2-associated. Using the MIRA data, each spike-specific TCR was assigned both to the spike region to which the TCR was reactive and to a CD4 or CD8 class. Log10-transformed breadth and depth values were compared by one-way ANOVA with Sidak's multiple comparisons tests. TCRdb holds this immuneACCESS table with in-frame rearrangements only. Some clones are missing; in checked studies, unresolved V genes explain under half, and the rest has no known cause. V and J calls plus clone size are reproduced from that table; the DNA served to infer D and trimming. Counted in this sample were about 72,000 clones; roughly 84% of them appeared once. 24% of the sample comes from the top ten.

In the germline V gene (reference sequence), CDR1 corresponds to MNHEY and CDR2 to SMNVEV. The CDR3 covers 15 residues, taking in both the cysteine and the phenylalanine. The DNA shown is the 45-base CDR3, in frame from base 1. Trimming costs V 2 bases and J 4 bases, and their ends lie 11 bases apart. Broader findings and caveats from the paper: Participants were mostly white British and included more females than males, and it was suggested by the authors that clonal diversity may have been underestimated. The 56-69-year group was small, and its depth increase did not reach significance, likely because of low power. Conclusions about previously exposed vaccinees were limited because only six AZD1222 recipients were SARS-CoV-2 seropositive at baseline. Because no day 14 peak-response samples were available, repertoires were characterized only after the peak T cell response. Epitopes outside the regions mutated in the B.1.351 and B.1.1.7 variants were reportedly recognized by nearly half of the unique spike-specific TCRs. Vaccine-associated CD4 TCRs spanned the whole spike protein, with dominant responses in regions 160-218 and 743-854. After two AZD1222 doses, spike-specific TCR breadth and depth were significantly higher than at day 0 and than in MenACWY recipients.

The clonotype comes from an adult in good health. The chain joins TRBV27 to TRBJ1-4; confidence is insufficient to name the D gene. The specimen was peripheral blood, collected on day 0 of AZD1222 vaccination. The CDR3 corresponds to CASSLGQVFNEKLFF. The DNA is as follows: TGTGCCAGCAGTTTAGGCCAGGTCTTTAATGAAAAACTGTTTTTT.